Listed here is a single TCR beta chain. Sequencing used immunoSEQ multiplex PCR; TCRdb keeps in-frame clones, though not all of them. The table has hundreds of thousands of clones, approximately 78% seen once. The V and J ends lost 6 bases and 3 bases respectively, with 11 bases between them. Germline V CDR1 and CDR2: MNHEY, SVGEGT. There are 13 residues in the CDR3. This sample was included in a study of blood T cell repertoires in COVID-19. Study information: From the United States, Italy and Spain came samples of acute and convalescent COVID-19. PBMCs, B-cell-depleted T cells, or T cells provided the cDNA or gDNA that made up the material.

The chain couples TRBV6-2 or TRBV6-3 to TRBJ1-1, with unresolved D. The source is a woman aged 60-75 years with active or convalescent COVID-19. Sequencing was carried out using peripheral blood. This CDR3 reads CASSRDRYTEAFF. The CDR3 bases are TGTGCCAGCAGCCGCGATCGATACACTGAAGCTTTCTTT.